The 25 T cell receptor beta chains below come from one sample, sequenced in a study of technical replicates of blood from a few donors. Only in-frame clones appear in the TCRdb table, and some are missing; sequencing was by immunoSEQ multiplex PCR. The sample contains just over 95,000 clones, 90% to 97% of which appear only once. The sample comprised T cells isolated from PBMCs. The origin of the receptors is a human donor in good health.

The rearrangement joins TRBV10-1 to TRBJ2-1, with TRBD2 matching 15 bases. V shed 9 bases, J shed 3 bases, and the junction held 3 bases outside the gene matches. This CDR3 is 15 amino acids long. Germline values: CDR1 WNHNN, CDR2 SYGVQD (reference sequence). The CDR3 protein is CASTGLAGGYNEQFF. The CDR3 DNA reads TGCGCCAGTACGGGACTAGCGGGAGGCTACAATGAGCAGTTCTTC.

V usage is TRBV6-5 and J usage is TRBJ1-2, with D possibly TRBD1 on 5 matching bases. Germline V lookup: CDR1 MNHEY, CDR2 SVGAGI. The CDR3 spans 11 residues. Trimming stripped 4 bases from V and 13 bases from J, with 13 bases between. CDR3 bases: TGTGCCAGCAGTTTAGGGGCGGCGCTCACCTTC. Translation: CASSLGAALTF.

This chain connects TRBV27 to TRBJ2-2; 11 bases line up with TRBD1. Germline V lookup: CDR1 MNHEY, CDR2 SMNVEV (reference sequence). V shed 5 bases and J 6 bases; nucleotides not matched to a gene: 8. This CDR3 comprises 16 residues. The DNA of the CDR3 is TGTGCCAGCAGTCCAGGGACAGGGGGAGAGTCCGGGGAGCTGTTTTTT. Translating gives CASSPGTGGESGELFF.

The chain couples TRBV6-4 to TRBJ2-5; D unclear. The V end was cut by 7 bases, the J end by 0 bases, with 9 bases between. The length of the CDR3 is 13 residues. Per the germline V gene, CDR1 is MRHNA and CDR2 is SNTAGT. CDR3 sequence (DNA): TGTGCCAGCATACGACGGGACCAAGAGACCCAGTACTTC. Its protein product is CASIRRDQETQYF.

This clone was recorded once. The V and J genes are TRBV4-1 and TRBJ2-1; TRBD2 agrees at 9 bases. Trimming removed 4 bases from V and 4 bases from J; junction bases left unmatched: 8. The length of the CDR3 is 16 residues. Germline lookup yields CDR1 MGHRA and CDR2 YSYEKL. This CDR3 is CASSPNVAGGYNEQFF. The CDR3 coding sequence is TGCGCCAGCAGCCCGAATGTGGCGGGAGGGTACAATGAGCAGTTCTTC.

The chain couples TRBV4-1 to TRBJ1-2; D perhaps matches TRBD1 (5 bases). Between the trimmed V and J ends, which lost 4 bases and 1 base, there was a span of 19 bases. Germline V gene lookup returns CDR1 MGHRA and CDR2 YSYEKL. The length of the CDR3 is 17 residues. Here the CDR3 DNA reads TGCGCCAGCAGCCCCGGGGGGGGGTTATCCGATAACTATGGCTACACCTTC. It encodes CASSPGGGLSDNYGYTF.

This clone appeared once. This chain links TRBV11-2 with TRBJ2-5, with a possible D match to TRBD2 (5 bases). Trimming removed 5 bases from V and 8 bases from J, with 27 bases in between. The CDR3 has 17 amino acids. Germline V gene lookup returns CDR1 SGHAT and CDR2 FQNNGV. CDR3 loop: CASSPTMGDPTIPTQYF. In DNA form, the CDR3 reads TGTGCCAGCAGCCCAACCATGGGCGACCCGACTATTCCCACCCAGTACTTC.

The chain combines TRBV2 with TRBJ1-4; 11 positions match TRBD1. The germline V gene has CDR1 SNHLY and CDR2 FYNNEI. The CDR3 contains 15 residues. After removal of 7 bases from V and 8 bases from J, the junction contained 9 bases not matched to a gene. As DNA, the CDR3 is TGTGCCAGCACTCAAGCCGGGACAGGGGGAGAAAAACTGTTTTTT. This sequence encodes CASTQAGTGGEKLFF.

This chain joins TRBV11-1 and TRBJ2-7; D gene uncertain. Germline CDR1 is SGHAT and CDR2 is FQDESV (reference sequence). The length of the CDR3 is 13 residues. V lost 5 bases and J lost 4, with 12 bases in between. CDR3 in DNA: TGTGCCAGCAGCAACCGAGCCTCATACGAGCAGTACTTC. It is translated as CASSNRASYEQYF.

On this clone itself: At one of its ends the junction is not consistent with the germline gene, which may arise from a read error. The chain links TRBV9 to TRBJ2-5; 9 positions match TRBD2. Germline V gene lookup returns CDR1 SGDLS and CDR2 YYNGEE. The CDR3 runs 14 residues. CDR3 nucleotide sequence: TGTGCCAGCAGCGCAAGACTAGCGGAAGAGGCCCAGTACTTC. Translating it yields CASSARLAEEAQYF.

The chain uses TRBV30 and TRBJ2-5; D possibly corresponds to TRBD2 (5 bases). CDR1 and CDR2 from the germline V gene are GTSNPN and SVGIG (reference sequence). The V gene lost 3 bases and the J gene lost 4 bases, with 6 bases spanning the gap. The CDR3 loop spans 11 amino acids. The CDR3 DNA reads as TGTGCCTGGAGCGAGGGAGAGACCCAGTACTTC. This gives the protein CAWSEGETQYF.

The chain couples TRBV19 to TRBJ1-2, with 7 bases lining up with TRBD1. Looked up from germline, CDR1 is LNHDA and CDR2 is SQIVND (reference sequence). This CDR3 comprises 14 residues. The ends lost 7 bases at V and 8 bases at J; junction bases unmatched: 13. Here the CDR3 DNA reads TGTGCCAGTAATGACAGGGATGTGTTCTGGGGCTACACCTTC. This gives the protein CASNDRDVFWGYTF.

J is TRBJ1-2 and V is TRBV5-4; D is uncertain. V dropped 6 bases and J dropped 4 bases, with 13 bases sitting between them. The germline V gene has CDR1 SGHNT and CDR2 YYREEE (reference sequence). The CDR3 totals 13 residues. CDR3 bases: TGTGCCAGCAACATGGGAGGGAGCTATGGCTACACCTTC. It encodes CASNMGGSYGYTF. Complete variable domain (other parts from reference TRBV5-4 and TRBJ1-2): ETGVTQSPTHLIKTRGQQVTLRCSSQSGHNTVSWYQQALGQGPQFIFQYYREEENGRGNFPPRFSGLQFPNYSSELNVNALELDDSALYLCASNMGGSYGYTFGSGTRLTVV.

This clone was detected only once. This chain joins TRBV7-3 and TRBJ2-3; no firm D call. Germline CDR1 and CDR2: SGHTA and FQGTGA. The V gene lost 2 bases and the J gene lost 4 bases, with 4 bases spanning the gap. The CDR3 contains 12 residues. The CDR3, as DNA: TGTGCCAGCAGCTTATTCGCAGATACGCAGTATTTT. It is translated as CASSLFADTQYF. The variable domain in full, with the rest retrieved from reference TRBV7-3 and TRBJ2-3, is GAGVSQTPSNKVTEKGKYVELRCDPISGHTALYWYRQSLGQGPEFLIYFQGTGAADDSGLPNDRFFAVRPEGSVSTLKIQRTERGDSAVYLCASSLFADTQYFGPGTRLTVL.

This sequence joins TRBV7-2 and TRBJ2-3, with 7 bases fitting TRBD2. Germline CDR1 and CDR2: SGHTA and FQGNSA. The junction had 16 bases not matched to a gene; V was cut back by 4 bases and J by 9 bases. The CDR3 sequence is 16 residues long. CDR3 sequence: CASSSSSGLLRRTQYF. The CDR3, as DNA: TGTGCCAGCAGCTCGTCTAGCGGTCTCCTCCGAAGAACGCAGTATTTT.

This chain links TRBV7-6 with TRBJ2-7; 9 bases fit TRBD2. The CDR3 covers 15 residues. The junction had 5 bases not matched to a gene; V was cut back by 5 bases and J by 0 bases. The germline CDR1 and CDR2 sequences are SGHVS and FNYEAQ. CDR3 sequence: CASSPSGGPSYEQYF. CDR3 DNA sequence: TGTGCCAGCAGCCCGAGCGGGGGGCCCTCCTACGAGCAGTACTTC.

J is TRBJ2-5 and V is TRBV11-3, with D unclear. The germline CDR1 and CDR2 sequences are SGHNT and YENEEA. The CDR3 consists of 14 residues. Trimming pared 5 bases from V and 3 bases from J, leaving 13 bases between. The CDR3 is CASSPLQIEETQYF. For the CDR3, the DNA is TGTGCCAGCAGCCCTCTACAGATTGAAGAGACCCAGTACTTC.

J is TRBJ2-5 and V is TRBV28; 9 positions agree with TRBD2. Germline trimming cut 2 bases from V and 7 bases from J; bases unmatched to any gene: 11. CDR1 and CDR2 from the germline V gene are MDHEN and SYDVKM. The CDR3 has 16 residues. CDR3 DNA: TGTGCCAGCAGTTTAGTTGCGGGGGGGAGTGAAGGGACCCAGTACTTC. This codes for CASSLVAGGSEGTQYF. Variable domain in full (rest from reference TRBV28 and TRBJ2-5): DVKVTQSSRYLVKRTGEKVFLECVQDMDHENMFWYRQDPGLGLRLIYFSYDVKMKEKGDIPEGYSVSREKKERFSLILESASTNQTSMYLCASSLVAGGSEGTQYFGPGTRLLVL.

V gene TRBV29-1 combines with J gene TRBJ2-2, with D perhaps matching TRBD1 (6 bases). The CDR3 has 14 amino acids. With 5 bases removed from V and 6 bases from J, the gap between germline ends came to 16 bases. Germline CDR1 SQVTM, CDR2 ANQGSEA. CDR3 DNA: TGCAGCGTTTGGGTTGCGTCAGGGGCCGGGGAGCTGTTTTTT. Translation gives CSVWVASGAGELFF.

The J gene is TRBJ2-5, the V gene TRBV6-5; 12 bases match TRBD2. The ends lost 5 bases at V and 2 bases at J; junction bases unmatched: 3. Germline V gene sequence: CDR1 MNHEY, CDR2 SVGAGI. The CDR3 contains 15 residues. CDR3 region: CASSTSGRKQETQYF. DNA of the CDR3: TGTGCCAGCAGTACTAGCGGGAGGAAACAAGAGACCCAGTACTTC.

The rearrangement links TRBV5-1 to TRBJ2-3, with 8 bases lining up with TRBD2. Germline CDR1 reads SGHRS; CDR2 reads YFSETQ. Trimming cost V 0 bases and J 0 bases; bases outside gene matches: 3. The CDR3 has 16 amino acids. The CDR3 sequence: CASSLGASGSTDTQYF. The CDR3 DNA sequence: TGCGCCAGCAGCTTGGGGGCTAGCGGGAGCACAGATACGCAGTATTTT.

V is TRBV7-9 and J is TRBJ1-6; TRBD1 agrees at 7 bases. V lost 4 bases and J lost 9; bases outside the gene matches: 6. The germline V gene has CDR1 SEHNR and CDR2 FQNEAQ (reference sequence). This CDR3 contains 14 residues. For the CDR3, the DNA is TGTGCCAGCAGCTACAGGGGATTTGGTTCACCCCTCCACTTT. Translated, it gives CASSYRGFGSPLHF. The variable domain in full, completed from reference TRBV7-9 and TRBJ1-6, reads DTGVSQNPRHKITKRGQNVTFRCDPISEHNRLYWYRQTLGQGPEFLTYFQNEAQLEKSRLLSDRFSAERPKGSFSTLEIQRTEQGDSAMYLCASSYRGFGSPLHFGNGTRLTVT.

The CDR3 region has the DNA TGTGCCACCAGCAGAGCGACAGATTATACGCAGTATTTT. Translating it yields CATSRATDYTQYF. V is TRBV15 and J is TRBJ2-3; perhaps TRBD1 as D (5 bases). Trimming pared 1 base from V and 7 bases from J, leaving 9 bases between. The CDR3 is made up of 13 amino acids. The germline V gene encodes CDR1 LNHNV and CDR2 YYDKDF (reference sequence).

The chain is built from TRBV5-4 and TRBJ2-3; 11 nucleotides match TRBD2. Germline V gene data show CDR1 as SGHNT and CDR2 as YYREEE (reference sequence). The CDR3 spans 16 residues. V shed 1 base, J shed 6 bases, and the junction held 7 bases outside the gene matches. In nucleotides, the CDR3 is TGTGCCAGCAGCTTGTATCTAGCGGGAGGTCTCGATACGCAGTATTTT. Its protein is CASSLYLAGGLDTQYF. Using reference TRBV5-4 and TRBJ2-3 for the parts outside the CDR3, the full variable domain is ETGVTQSPTHLIKTRGQQVTLRCSSQSGHNTVSWYQQALGQGPQFIFQYYREEENGRGNFPPRFSGLQFPNYSSELNVNALELDDSALYLCASSLYLAGGLDTQYFGPGTRLTVL.

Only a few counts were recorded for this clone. CDR3 sequence reads: CSVEPTGREAFF. The CDR3, as DNA: TGCAGCGTTGAACCAACAGGAAGGGAAGCTTTCTTT. The chain uses TRBV29-1 and TRBJ1-1; possibly TRBD1 for D (5 bases). Trimming removed 2 bases at V and 8 bases at J, with 12 bases between. Germline V lookup: CDR1 SQVTM, CDR2 ANQGSEA. The CDR3 runs to 12 residues.